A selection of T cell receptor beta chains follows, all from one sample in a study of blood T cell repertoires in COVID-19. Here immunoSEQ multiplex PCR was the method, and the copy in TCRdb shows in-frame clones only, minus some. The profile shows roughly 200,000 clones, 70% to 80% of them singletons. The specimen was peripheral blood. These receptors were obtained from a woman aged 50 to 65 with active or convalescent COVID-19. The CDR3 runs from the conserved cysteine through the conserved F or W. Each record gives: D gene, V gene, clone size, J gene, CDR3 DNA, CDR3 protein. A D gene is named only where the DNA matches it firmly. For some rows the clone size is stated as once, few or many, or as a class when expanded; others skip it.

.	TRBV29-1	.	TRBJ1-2	TGCAGCGTTTCAGGGAAGCCCGAAAACTATGGCTACACCTTC	CSVSGKPENYGYTF
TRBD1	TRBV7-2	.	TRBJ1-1	TGTGCCAGCAGCCTAGGGGGGGACAGTCGAACTGAAGCTTTCTTT	CASSLGGDSRTEAFF
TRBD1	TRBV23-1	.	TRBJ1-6	TGCGCCAGCACGAACCGGGACAGGGAAACGCCTAAGGCACCCCTCCACTTT	CASTNRDRETPKAPLHF
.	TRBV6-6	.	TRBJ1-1	TGTGCCAGCAGTTACGGGATGAGGGGGGGGAACACTGAAGCTTTCTTT	CASSYGMRGGNTEAFF
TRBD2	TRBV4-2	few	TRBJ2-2	TGTGCCAGCAGCCAAAGGCTTGCGGGGGGCGGCGGGGAGCTGTTTTTT	CASSQRLAGGGGELFF
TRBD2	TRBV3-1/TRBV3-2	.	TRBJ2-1	TGTGCCAGCAGCCTAAGGGGACTAGCGGGAGGGAATGAGCAGTTCTTC	CASSLRGLAGGNEQFF
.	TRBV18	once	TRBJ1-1	TGTGCCAGCTCACCGGGGCTGAACACTGAAGCTTTCTTT	CASSPGLNTEAFF
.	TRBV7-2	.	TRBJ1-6	TGTGCCACCGGGGGGCTTACAGGCAATTCACCCCTCCACTTT	CATGGLTGNSPLHF
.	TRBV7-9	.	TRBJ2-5	TGTGCCAGCAGCCAGTCTTTTAGGGAGTTGGAAAGGGAGACCCAGTACTTC	CASSQSFRELERETQYF
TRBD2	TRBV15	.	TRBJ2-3	TGTGCCACCAGCAGAGAAAGGCAGCGGGGGGGAAATACGCAGTATTTT	CATSRERQRGGNTQYF
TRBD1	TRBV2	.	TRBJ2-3	TGTGCCAGCAGCCTTGTAGGGACAGGCACAGATACGCAGTATTTT	CASSLVGTGTDTQYF
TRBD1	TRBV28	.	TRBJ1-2	TGTGCCAGCAGTCCAACAGGGGAGGCATACTATGGCTACACCTTC	CASSPTGEAYYGYTF
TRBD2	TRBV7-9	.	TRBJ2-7	TGTGCCAGCACCTCGGGGGGGGTCTACGAGCAGTACTTC	CASTSGGVYEQYF
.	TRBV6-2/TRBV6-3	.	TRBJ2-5	TGTGCCAGCAGTTGGGACATCAAGACCCAGTACTTC	CASSWDIKTQYF
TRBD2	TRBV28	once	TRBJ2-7	TGTGCCAGCAGGAGACTAGCGGGAAGAGGAGAGCAGTACTTC	CASRRLAGRGEQYF
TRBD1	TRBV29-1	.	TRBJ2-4	TGCAGCGTTTCATTTCAGGGGGCGACCAAAAACATTCAGTACTTC	CSVSFQGATKNIQYF
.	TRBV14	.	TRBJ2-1	TGTGCCAGCAGCCCCCCGGGACTTATCATTACTAATGAGCAGTTCTTC	CASSPPGLIITNEQFF
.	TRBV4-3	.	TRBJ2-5	TGCGCCAGCAGCCAAGAACTGCGAGAGACCCAGTACTTC	CASSQELRETQYF
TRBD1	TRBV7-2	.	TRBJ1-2	TGTGCCAGCAGCTTGTGGGGACAGGGGGGAATTTATGGCTACACCTTC	CASSLWGQGGIYGYTF
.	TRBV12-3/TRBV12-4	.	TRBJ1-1	TGTGCCAGCAGAGACGACCAAGGGGAGGGGGCTTTCTTT	CASRDDQGEGAFF
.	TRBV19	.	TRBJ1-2	TGTGCCAGTAGTATCTCCCCCAGGGGCAGGTATGGCTACACCTTC	CASSISPRGRYGYTF
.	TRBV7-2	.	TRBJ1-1	TGTGCCAGCAGCTTACATCGGACACTGAACACTGAAGCTTTCTTT	CASSLHRTLNTEAFF
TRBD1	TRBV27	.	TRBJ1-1	TGTGCCAGTCTTACAGGGGGGGCTGAAGCTTTCTTT	CASLTGGAEAFF
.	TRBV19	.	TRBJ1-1	TGTGCCAGTAGTGCGGGGATGGGCACTGAAGCTTTCTTT	CASSAGMGTEAFF
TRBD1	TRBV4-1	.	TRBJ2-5	TGCGCCAGCAGCCAAGGGACAGGGGGGGAGACCCAGTACTTC	CASSQGTGGETQYF
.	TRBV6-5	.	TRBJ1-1	TGTGCCAGCAGTTACTCGGGGGGGAGGGTGAACACTGAAGCTTTCTTT	CASSYSGGRVNTEAFF
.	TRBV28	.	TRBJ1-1	TGTGCCAGCAGGGGAGGGCCCCGAACTGAAGCTTTCTTT	CASRGGPRTEAFF
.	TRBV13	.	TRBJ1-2	TGTGCCAGCAGCTTAGGTACAGGGCGAGCTAACTATGGCTACACCTTC	CASSLGTGRANYGYTF
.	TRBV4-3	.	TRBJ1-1	TGCGCCAGCAGCCAAGGACCCACAGGACAGAACACTGAAGCTTTCTTT	CASSQGPTGQNTEAFF
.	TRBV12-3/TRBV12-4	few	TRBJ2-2	TGTGCCAGCAGTCCTTCCACCGGGGAGCTGTTTTTT	CASSPSTGELFF
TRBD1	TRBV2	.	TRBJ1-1	TGTGCCAGCAGTGGGGGACAGGGGGCTTCGCCTTTCACTGAAGCTTTCTTT	CASSGGQGASPFTEAFF
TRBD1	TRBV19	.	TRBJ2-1	TGTGCCAGTAGTATAGGGACAGGGGGCCACAATGAGCAGTTCTTC	CASSIGTGGHNEQFF
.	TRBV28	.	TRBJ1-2	TGTGCCAGCAGTAAACACTCAGGGGTTGGCTACACCTTC	CASSKHSGVGYTF
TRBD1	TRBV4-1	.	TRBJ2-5	TGCGCCAGCAGCCAAGGGCCCCCCGGGACAGGAAAAGGAGAGACCCAGTACTTC	CASSQGPPGTGKGETQYF
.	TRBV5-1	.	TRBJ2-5	TGCGCCAGCAGCTCCCCGATGACAGGACAAGAGACCCAGTACTTC	CASSSPMTGQETQYF
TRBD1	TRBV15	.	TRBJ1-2	TGTGCCACCAGCAGAGATCTGACAGGGGGTCCTTATGGCTACACCTTC	CATSRDLTGGPYGYTF
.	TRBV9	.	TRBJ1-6	TGTGCCAGCAGCCCATCAGGTATCTTGAATTCACCCCTCCACTTT	CASSPSGILNSPLHF
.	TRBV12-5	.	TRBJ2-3	TGTGCTAGTGCCCTACCCCATACGCAGTATTTT	CASALPHTQYF
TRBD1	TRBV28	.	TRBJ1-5	TGTGCCAGCAGTTCCCCAGGGGGCGCGAAGCAGCCCCAGCATTTT	CASSSPGGAKQPQHF
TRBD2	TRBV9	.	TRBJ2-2	TGTGCCAGCAGCGTAGGAACTAGCGGGGACACCGGGGAGCTGTTTTTT	CASSVGTSGDTGELFF
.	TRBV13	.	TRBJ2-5	TGTGCCAGCAGCTTAGCGGGCGGGGTCGGGACCCAGTACTTC	CASSLAGGVGTQYF
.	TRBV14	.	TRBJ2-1	TGTGCCAGCAGCCAACGACAGGCTGACAATGAGCAGTTCTTC	CASSQRQADNEQFF
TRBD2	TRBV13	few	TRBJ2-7	TGTGCCAGCAGCTTTATGCTAGCGGGTCTCAACTCCTACGAGCAGTACTTC	CASSFMLAGLNSYEQYF
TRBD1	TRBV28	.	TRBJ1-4	TGTGCCAGCAGTCCTAGGACAGGGAGAATGGAAGAAAAACTGTTTTTT	CASSPRTGRMEEKLFF
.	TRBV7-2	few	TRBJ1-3	TGTGCCAGCAGCTCAGGACAGTTTGATAACACCATATATTTT	CASSSGQFDNTIYF
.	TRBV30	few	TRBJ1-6	TGTGCCTGGAGTCTCGCCGGGGTGGGGAATTCACCCCTCCACTTT	CAWSLAGVGNSPLHF
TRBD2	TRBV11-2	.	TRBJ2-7	TGTGCCAGCAGCTCGGGACTAGCGGGGGCCGAGCAGTACTTC	CASSSGLAGAEQYF
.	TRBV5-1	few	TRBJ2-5	TGCGCCAGCAGCTTGGAGCAGGGTGGGGAGACCCAGTACTTC	CASSLEQGGETQYF
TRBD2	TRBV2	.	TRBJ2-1	TGTGCCAGCAGGGATCTAGCGGGAGTGAATGAGCAGTTCTTC	CASRDLAGVNEQFF